The rows below give T cell receptor beta chains drawn from one sample of a study of cytomegalovirus exposure and HLA in healthy donors. Profiling relied on immunoSEQ multiplex PCR, and the TCRdb table lists in-frame clones only, not all of them. The profile shows over 70,000 clones, 75% to 85% of them singletons. Sequencing used PBMCs. These receptors all come from a man in his forties or fifties in good health and CMV-seropositive. The conserved cysteine and the conserved F or W are not part of the CDR3 here.

cdr3_length j_call v_call cdr3_aa
12 TRBJ1-1 TRBV10-3 AITRQGPRSEAF
14 TRBJ2-5 TRBV10-2 ASSGGGEGYQETQY
9 TRBJ2-7 TRBV27 AISRGVEQY
14 TRBJ2-2 TRBV5-4 ASSPQTGGAPGELF
13 TRBJ1-1 TRBV5-4 ASSLVEGTATEAF
11 TRBJ2-7 TRBV2 ASRRDLNYEQY
12 TRBJ1-1 TRBV12-5 ASGLQGGNTEAF
13 TRBJ2-1 TRBV4-1 ASSPGLAGDGEQF
16 TRBJ1-2 TRBV4-2 ASSQEPAYNLRGWGYT
14 TRBJ2-6 TRBV2 ASNPEVLSGANGLT
11 TRBJ1-2 TRBV6-5 ASSYSPGESYT
12 TRBJ2-3 TRBV9 ASSVYAGTDTQY
11 TRBJ1-2 TRBV19 ASSIEAGSGYT
13 TRBJ2-1 TRBV5-1 ASSDTSGRGNEQF
11 TRBJ1-1 TRBV7-8 ASSSLVNTEAF
10 TRBJ1-2 TRBV5-1 ASSEEDYGYT
14 TRBJ1-4 TRBV9 ASSPRPGGNNEKLF
13 TRBJ2-1 TRBV10-3 AISMTSATYNEQF
13 TRBJ1-3 TRBV29-1 SVQQQGAAGNTIY
11 TRBJ1-5 TRBV7-9 ASSSTGNQPQH
10 TRBJ1-1 TRBV5-4 ASSWEVTEAF
14 TRBJ2-3 TRBV7-9 ASSDGLAGGLDTQY
12 TRBJ2-5 TRBV25-1 ASRGDRGKETQY
13 TRBJ2-1 TRBV7-9 ASSSGAGENNEQF
14 TRBJ1-4 TRBV7-8 ASSLGPATTNEKLF
16 TRBJ2-6 TRBV30 AWSVPSGTLSGANVLT
14 TRBJ2-3 TRBV6-1 ASSEGLAGVTDTQY
11 TRBJ2-7 TRBV12-5 ASGLNMVYEQY
10 TRBJ2-3 TRBV6-4 ASSDEVDTQY